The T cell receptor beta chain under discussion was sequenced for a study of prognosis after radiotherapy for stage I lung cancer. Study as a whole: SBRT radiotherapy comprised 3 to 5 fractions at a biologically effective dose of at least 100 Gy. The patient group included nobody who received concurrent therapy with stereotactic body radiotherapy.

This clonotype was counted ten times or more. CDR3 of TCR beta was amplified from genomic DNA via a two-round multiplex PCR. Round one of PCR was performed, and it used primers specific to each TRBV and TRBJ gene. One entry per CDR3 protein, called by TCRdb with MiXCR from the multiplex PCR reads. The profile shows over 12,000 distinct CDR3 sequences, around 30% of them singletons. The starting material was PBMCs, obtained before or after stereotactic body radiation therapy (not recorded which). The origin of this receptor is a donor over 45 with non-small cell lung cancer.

CDR3 amino acids: CASSDQQKANEKLFF. CDR3 DNA sequence: TGTGCCAGCAGTGACCAACAGAAAGCTAATGAAAAACTGTTTTTT. This rearrangement joins TRBV2 to TRBJ1-4; D is ambiguous. The CDR3 has 15 residues. V was trimmed by 3 bases and J by 3 bases, leaving 11 bases between them. CDR1 and CDR2 (germline): SNHLY, FYNNEI.